This TCR beta chain was found in a study of Ad26.COV2.S vaccination and SARS-CoV-2 variants. Notes on the study in general: The placebo group had lower spike-specific TCR breadth than the vaccine recipients did.

Stated treatment: around 19 received Ad26.COV2.S at low or high dose, single or two shots; roughly five received placebo; per-sample allocation not given. Collection of the samples took place on day 63 after the first injection of vaccine or placebo. On this clone itself: Its antigen remains unknown.

The data were produced by immunoSEQ multiplex PCR, yet TCRdb's version contains in-frame clones alone and is incomplete. The table records 380,000 or so clones, 70% to 90% of them present only once. This CDR3 has 11 amino acids. The chain couples TRBV21-1 to TRBJ2-7; the table's D call, TRBD1, was not checked against the DNA. TRBV21-1 is marked as a pseudogene. The TCR comes from a person aged 18-60 years who received the Ad26.COV2.S COVID-19 vaccine or a placebo. The specimen was peripheral blood, collected in a trial of Ad26.COV2.S vaccine versus placebo. This CDR3 reads CASSTSYEQYF. In DNA, the CDR3 is TGTGCCAGCAGCACCAGCTACGAGCAGTACTTC.